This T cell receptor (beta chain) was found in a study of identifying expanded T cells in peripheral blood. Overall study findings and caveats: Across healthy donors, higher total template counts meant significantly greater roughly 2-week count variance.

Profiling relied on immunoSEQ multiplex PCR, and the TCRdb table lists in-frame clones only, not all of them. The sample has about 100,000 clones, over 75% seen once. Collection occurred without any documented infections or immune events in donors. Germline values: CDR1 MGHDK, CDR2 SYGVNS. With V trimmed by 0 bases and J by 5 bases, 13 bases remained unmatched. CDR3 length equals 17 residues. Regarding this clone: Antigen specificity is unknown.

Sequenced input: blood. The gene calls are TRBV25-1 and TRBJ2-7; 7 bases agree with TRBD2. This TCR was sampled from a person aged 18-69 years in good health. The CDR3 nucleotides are TGTGCCAGCAGTGAATATGGCGGGGAGGGCCTCAAGGACGAGCAGTACTTC. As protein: CASSEYGGEGLKDEQYF.